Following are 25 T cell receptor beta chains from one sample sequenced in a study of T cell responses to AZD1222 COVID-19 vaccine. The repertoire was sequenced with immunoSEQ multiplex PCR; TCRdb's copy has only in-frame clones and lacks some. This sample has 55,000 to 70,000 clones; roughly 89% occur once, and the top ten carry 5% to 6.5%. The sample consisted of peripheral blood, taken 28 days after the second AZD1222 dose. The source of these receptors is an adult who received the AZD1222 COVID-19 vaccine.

CDR3 nucleotides: TGTGCCAGCGGTAGCGGCTCTGGGGCCAACGTCCTGACTTTC. Translation: CASGSGSGANVLTF. The chain recombines TRBV13 with TRBJ2-6; TRBD2 might be the D (6 bases). V lost 8 bases and J 0 bases, leaving 8 bases between the germline ends. This CDR3 contains 14 residues. Germline loops: CDR1 PRHDT, CDR2 FYEKMQ (reference sequence). Full variable domain (rest looked up from reference TRBV13 and TRBJ2-6): AAGVIQSPRHLIKEKRETATLKCYPIPRHDTVYWYQQGPGQDPQFLISFYEKMQSDKGSIPDRFSAQQFSDYHSELNMSSLELGDSALYFCASGSGSGANVLTFGAGSRLTVL.

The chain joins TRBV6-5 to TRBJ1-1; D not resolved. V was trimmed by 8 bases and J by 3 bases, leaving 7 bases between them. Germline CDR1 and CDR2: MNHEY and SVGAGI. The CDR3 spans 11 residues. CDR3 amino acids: CASGADTEAFF. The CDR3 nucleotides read TGTGCCAGCGGCGCGGACACTGAAGCTTTCTTT.

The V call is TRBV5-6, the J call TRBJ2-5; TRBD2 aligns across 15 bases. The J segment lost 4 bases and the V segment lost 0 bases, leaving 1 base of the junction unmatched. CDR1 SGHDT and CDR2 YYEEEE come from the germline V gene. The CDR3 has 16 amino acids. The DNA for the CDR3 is TGTGCCAGCAGCTTGGGGGGACTAGCGGGAGGAGAGACCCAGTACTTC. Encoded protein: CASSLGGLAGGETQYF. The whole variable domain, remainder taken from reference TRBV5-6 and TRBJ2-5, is DAGVTQSPTHLIKTRGQQVTLRCSPKSGHDTVSWYQQALGQGPQFIFQYYEEEERQRGNFPDRFSGHQFPNYSSELNVNALLLGDSALYLCASSLGGLAGGETQYFGPGTRLLVL.

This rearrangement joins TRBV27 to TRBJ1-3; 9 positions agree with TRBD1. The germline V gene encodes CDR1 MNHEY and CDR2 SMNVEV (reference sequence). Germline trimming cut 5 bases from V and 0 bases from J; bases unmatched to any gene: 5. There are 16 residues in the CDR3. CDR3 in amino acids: CASSPGQGFSGNTIYF. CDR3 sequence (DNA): TGTGCCAGCAGTCCGGGACAGGGCTTCTCTGGAAACACCATATATTTT.

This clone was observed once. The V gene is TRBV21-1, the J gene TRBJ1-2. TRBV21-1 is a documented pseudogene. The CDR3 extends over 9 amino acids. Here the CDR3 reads CAVGMGYTF. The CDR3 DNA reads TGTGCCGTTGGGATGGGCTACACCTTC.

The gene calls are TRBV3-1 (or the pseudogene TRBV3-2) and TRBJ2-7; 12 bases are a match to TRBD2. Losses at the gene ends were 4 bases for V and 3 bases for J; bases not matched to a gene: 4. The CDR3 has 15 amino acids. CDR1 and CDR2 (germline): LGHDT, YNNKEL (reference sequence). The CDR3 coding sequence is TGTGCCAGCAGCCCTGGACTAGCGGGACACTACGAGCAGTACTTC. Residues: CASSPGLAGHYEQYF.

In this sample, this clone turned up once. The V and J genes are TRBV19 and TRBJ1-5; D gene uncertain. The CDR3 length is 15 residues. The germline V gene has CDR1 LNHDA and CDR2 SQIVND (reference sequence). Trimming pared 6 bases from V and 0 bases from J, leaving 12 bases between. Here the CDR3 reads CASRHGGDSNQPQHF. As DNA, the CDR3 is TGTGCCAGTAGACACGGCGGAGATAGCAATCAGCCCCAGCATTTT. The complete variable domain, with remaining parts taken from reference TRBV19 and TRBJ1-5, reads DGGITQSPKYLFRKEGQNVTLSCEQNLNHDAMYWYRQDPGQGLRLIYYSQIVNDFQKGDIAEGYSVSREKKESFPLTVTSAQKNPTAFYLCASRHGGDSNQPQHFGDGTRLSIL.

The CDR3 here is CASSSTGYGYTF. CDR3 sequence (DNA): TGTGCCAGCAGCTCAACGGGGTATGGCTACACCTTC. The chain recombines TRBV5-8 with TRBJ1-2; D remains unclear. There are 12 residues in the CDR3. Germline values: CDR1 SGHTS, CDR2 YDEGEE. Trimming stripped 3 bases from V and 5 bases from J, with 8 bases between. Full variable domain (remainder filled in from reference TRBV5-8 and TRBJ1-2): EAGVTQSPTHLIKTRGQQATLRCSPISGHTSVYWYQQALGLGLQFLLWYDEGEERNRGNFPPRFSGRQFPNYSSELNVNALELEDSALYLCASSSTGYGYTFGSGTRLTVV.

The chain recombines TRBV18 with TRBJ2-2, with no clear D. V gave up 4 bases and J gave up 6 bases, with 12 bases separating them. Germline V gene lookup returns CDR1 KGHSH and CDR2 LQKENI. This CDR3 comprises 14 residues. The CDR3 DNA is TGTGCCAGCTCACAGGCTCTAGGGCCCGGGGAGCTGTTTTTT. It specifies CASSQALGPGELFF.

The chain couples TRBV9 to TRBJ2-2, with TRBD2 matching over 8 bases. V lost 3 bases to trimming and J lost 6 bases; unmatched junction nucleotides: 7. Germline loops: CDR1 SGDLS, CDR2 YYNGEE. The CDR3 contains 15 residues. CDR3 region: CASSETGTRSGELFF. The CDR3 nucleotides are TGTGCCAGCAGCGAGACCGGGACTAGATCCGGGGAGCTGTTTTTT.

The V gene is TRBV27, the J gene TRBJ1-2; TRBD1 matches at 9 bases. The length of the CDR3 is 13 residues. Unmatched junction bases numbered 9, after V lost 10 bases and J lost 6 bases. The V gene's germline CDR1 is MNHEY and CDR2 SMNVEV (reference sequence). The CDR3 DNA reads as TGTGCCACAGCGGACAGGGGCCGGGATGGCTACACCTTC. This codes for CATADRGRDGYTF.

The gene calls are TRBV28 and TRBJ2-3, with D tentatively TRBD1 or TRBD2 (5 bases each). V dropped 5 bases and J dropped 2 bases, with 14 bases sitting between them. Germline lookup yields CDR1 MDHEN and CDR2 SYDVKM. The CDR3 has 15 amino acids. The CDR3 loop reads CASSRTPGATDTQYF. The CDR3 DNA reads TGTGCCAGCAGTCGTACCCCCGGGGCCACAGATACGCAGTATTTT.

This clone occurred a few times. The CDR3 loop is CASSQARDRGAYEQYF. The CDR3 DNA sequence: TGTGCCAGCAGCCAAGCCCGGGACAGGGGAGCCTACGAGCAGTACTTC. This chain connects TRBV3-1 (or the pseudogene TRBV3-2) to TRBJ2-7; 10 bases line up with TRBD1. Trimming cost V 1 base and J 2 bases; bases outside gene matches: 5. The CDR3 spans 16 residues. Germline lookup yields CDR1 LGHDT and CDR2 YNNKEL (reference sequence).

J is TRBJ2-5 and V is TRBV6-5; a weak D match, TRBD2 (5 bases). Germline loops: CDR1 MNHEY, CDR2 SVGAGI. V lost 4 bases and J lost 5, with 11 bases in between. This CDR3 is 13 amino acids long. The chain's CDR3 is CASSSAGGETQYF. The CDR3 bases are TGTGCCAGCAGTTCGGCGGGTGGGGAGACCCAGTACTTC.

This chain's CDR3 is CASSLDRDRAAYEQYF. The DNA for the CDR3 is TGCGCCAGCAGCTTGGATCGAGACAGGGCAGCCTACGAGCAGTACTTC. V usage is TRBV5-1 and J usage is TRBJ2-7, with TRBD1 identical over 7 bases. Per the germline V gene, CDR1 is SGHRS and CDR2 is YFSETQ. The CDR3 spans 16 residues. With V trimmed by 0 bases and J by 2 bases, 8 bases remained unmatched. The full variable domain, in which reference TRBV5-1 and TRBJ2-7 provide the parts outside the CDR3, is KAGVTQTPRYLIKTRGQQVTLSCSPISGHRSVSWYQQTPGQGLQFLFEYFSETQRNKGNFPGRFSGRQFSNSRSEMNVSTLELGDSALYLCASSLDRDRAAYEQYFGPGTRLTVT.

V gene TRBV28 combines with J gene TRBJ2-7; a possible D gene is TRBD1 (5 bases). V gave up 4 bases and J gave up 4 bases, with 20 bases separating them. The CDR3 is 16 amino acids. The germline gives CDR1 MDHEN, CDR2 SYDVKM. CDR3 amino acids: CASSSLPGIDSYEQYF. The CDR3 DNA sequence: TGTGCCAGCAGTTCCCTCCCAGGGATCGATTCATACGAGCAGTACTTC.

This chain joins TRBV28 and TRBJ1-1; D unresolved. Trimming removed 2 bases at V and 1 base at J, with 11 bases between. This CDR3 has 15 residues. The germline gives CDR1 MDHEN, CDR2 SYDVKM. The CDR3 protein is CASSLAPPRNTEAFF. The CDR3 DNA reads TGTGCCAGCAGTTTAGCCCCCCCGCGGAACACTGAAGCTTTCTTT.

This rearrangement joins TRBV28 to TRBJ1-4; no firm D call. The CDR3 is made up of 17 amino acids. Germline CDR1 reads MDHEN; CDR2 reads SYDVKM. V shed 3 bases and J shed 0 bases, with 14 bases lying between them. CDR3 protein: CASSLWIPGATNEKLFF. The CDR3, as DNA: TGTGCCAGCAGTTTGTGGATTCCAGGAGCAACTAATGAAAAACTGTTTTTT.

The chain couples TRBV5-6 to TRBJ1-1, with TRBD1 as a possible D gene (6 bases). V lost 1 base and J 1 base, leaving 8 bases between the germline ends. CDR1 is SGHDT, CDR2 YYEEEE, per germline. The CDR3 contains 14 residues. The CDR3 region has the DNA TGTGCCAGCAGCTTGAGCAGGGGGAACACTGAAGCTTTCTTT. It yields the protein CASSLSRGNTEAFF.

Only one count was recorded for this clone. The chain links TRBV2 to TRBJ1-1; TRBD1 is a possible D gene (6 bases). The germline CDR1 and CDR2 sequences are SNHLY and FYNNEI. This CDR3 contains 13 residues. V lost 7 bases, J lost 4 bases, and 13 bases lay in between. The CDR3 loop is CASKGDAVTEAFF. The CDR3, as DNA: TGTGCCAGCAAGGGGGACGCCGTCACTGAAGCTTTCTTT.

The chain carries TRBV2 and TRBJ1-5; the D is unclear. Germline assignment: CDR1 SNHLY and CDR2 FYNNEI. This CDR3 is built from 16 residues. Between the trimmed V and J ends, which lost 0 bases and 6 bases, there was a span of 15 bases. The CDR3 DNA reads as TGTGCCAGCAGTGAAGCGCTGACGACATGGGGTCAGCCCCAGCATTTT. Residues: CASSEALTTWGQPQHF.

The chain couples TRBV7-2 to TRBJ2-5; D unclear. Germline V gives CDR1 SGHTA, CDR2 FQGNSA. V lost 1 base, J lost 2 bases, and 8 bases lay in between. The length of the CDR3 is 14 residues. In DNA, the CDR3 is TGTGCCAGCAGCTTAGGATTCGATCAAGAGACCCAGTACTTC. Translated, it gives CASSLGFDQETQYF. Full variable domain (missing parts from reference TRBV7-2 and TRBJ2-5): GAGVSQSPSNKVTEKGKDVELRCDPISGHTALYWYRQSLGQGLEFLIYFQGNSAPDKSGLPSDRFSAERTGGSVSTLTIQRTQQEDSAVYLCASSLGFDQETQYFGPGTRLLVL.

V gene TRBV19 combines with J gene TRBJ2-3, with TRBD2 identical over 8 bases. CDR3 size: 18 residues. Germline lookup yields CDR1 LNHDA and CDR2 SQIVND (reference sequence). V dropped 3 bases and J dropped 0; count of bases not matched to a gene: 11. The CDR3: CASSMVLAGGVSTDTQYF. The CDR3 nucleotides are TGTGCCAGTAGTATGGTACTGGCGGGGGGCGTTAGCACAGATACGCAGTATTTT. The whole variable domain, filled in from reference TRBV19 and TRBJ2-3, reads DGGITQSPKYLFRKEGQNVTLSCEQNLNHDAMYWYRQDPGQGLRLIYYSQIVNDFQKGDIAEGYSVSREKKESFPLTVTSAQKNPTAFYLCASSMVLAGGVSTDTQYFGPGTRLTVL.

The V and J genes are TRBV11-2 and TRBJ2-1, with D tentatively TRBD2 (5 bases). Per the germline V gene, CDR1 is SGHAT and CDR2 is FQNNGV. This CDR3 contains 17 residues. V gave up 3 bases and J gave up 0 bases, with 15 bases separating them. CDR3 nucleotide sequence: TGTGCCAGCAGCTTTCCCGAGCGGAGCTACTCCTACAATGAGCAGTTCTTC. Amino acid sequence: CASSFPERSYSYNEQFF.

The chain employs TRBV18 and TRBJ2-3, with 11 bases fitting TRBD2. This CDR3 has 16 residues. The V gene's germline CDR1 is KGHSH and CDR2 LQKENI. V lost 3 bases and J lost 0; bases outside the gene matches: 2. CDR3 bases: TGTGCCAGCTCACCTTTAGCGGGGGGGAGCACAGATACGCAGTATTTT. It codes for CASSPLAGGSTDTQYF.